Only a few counts were recorded for the clone carrying this T cell receptor beta chain. Assay: immunoSEQ multiplex PCR; the TCRdb copy retains only in-frame clones and omits some. The top ten clones hold 1% to 1.5% of a sample with about 330,000 clones, roughly nine tenths of them seen once. The source of the sample is a study of cytomegalovirus exposure and HLA in healthy donors. V was clipped by 6 bases and J by 1 base; unmatched bases: 6. Germline CDR1 is MNHEY and CDR2 is SMNVEV (reference sequence). The CDR3 extends over 14 amino acids. The source of this sequence is a woman aged 25 to 45 in good health and CMV-seropositive. Sequenced input: PBMCs. The V and J genes are TRBV27 and TRBJ2-7, with 7 bases fitting TRBD1. CDR3 DNA: TGTGCCAGCAGCCGGACAGGAATGTCCTACGAGCAGTACTTC. Protein: CASSRTGMSYEQYF.